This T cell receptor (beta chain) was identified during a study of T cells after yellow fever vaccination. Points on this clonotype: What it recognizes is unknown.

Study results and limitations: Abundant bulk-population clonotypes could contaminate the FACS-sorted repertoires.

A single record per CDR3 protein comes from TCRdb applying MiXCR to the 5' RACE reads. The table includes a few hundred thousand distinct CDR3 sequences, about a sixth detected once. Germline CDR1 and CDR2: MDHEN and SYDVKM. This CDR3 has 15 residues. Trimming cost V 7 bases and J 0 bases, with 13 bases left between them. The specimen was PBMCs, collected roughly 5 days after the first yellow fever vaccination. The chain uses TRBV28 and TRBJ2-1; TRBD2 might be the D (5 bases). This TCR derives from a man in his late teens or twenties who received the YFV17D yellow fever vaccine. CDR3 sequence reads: CASTLGESSYNEQFF. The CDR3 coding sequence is TGTGCCAGCACTCTTGGGGAGAGCTCCTACAATGAGCAGTTCTTC. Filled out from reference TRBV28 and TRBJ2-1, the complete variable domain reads DVKVTQSSRYLVKRTGEKVFLECVQDMDHENMFWYRQDPGLGLRLIYFSYDVKMKEKGDIPEGYSVSREKKERFSLILESASTNQTSMYLCASTLGESSYNEQFFGPGTRLTVL.